This T cell receptor (beta chain) derives from a study of graft-versus-host responses after intestinal transplantation. Study background: Each transplant was multivisceral, liver-intestinal, or isolated intestinal.

Germline V gives CDR1 SEHNR, CDR2 FQNEAQ (reference sequence). Trimming removed 5 bases from V and 7 bases from J; junction bases left unmatched: 17. The CDR3 has 18 amino acids. For this clone: Its antigen is not known.

Produced via immunoSEQ multiplex PCR; TCRdb's table is partial and in-frame only. The sample carries about 88,000 clones, around 90% recorded once. Study outcomes and limitations: Researchers found GvH clones in recipient marrow, and some showed up first in ileum or blood. Subjects displaying graft-donor T cell macrochimerism possessed elevated graft-versus-host to host-versus-graft clonal ratios inside allografts.

V and J are TRBV7-9 and TRBJ2-3, with TRBD2 identical over 11 bases. The source is a human donor who received an intestinal transplant. Sequences were derived from unstimulated CD4+ T cells sorted from spleen or lymph node cells, sampled before intestinal transplant. Here the CDR3 reads CASSIRNKTSGRAHTQYF. Written as DNA, the CDR3 is TGTGCCAGCAGCATAAGAAACAAAACTAGCGGGAGAGCTCATACGCAGTATTTT.